The 8 T cell receptor beta chains presented below share a single source sample, sequenced in a study of vaccination effects on CD4 cells after COVID-19. Only in-frame clones appear in the TCRdb table, and some are missing; sequencing was by immunoSEQ multiplex PCR. There are 50,000 to 65,000 clones in the sample; around 85% occur only once, and 2% to 2.5% lies in the top ten. For these receptors, no antigen is known. Under the ViraFEST assay, PBMC were stimulated with viral peptide pools so that antigen-specific CD4+ T cells expanded. Sequencing was performed afterwards. Upon completion of approximately ten days in culture, CD4+ T cells were isolated. This specimen consisted of CD4+ T cells from PBMCs cultured with HCoV-229E spike peptides, obtained before COVID-19 vaccination. These TCRs come from a human donor who received a COVID-19 vaccine.

This sequence joins TRBV3-1 (or the pseudogene TRBV3-2) and TRBJ2-4, with D tentatively TRBD2 (7 bases). Germline CDR1 reads LGHDT; CDR2 reads YNNKEL (reference sequence). Trimming shortened V by 4 bases and J by 9 bases, and 13 bases separated the two germline ends. The CDR3 length is 13 residues. CDR3 sequence reads: CASSPGGGGIQYF. The CDR3 coding sequence is TGTGCCAGCAGCCCCGGGGGAGGGGGCATTCAGTACTTC.

The chain is built from TRBV6-5 and TRBJ1-1; D might be TRBD1 (5 bases). The CDR3 is 15 residues long. Germline-derived CDR1 and CDR2 are MNHEY and SVGAGI. V was cut by 2 bases and J by 3 bases, with 13 bases left in between. The CDR3 nucleotides read TGTGCCAGCAGTTACGGGGGGTCTGAAGACACTGAAGCTTTCTTT. This codes for CASSYGGSEDTEAFF.

This chain connects TRBV18 to TRBJ2-1; 12 bases are shared with TRBD2. The trim removed 2 bases at V and 3 bases at J, leaving 5 bases unmatched. The CDR3 covers 17 residues. CDR1 is KGHSH, CDR2 LQKENI, per germline. CDR3 sequence: CASSPLLAGGIYNEQFF. CDR3 nucleotide sequence: TGTGCCAGCTCACCATTACTAGCGGGGGGCATCTACAATGAGCAGTTCTTC.

V and J are TRBV7-2 and TRBJ1-3; tentative D call: TRBD1 (6 bases). The germline V and J ends were trimmed by 5 bases and 2 bases, with 19 bases remaining between them. The CDR3 consists of 17 residues. Germline V CDR1 and CDR2: SGHTA, FQGNSA. CDR3 protein: CASSLRGGRGTGNTIYF. In DNA, the CDR3 is TGTGCCAGCAGCCTGCGGGGTGGCAGGGGAACTGGAAACACCATATATTTT.

The CDR3 DNA is TGTGCCAGCAGCTTTCCCGGGGCCTACAATGAGCAGTTCTTC. Its translation: CASSFPGAYNEQFF. The chain has TRBV7-2 and TRBJ2-1; possibly TRBD2 for D (5 bases). CDR1 is SGHTA, CDR2 FQGNSA, per germline. This CDR3 region has 14 residues. V shed 3 bases and J shed 2 bases, with 8 bases lying between them.

The rearrangement uses TRBV28 and TRBJ2-7, with D uncertain. Germline V CDR1 and CDR2: MDHEN, SYDVKM. The V gene lost 4 bases and the J gene lost 4 bases, with 8 bases spanning the gap. The CDR3 consists of 12 residues. The CDR3 loop reads CASSSLNYEQYV. The CDR3 DNA reads TGTGCCAGCAGTTCCCTCAATTACGAGCAGTACGTC.

V is TRBV1 and J is TRBJ1-2; TRBD1, the D gene given by the table, was not confirmed from the DNA. TRBV1 is described as a pseudogene. This CDR3 has 14 amino acids. CDR3 in amino acids: CTSSQEGRCGGYTF. Written as DNA, the CDR3 is TGCACCAGCAGCCAAGAGGGCAGGTGTGGTGGCTACACCTTC.

The V gene is TRBV18, the J gene TRBJ1-1; 9 bases are shared with TRBD1. In germline, CDR1 is KGHSH, CDR2 LQKENI. V dropped 6 bases and J dropped 8; count of bases not matched to a gene: 7. The CDR3 consists of 13 residues. The CDR3 protein is CASSPTGGGEAFF. CDR3 sequence (DNA): TGTGCCAGCTCGCCTACAGGGGGCGGAGAAGCTTTCTTT.